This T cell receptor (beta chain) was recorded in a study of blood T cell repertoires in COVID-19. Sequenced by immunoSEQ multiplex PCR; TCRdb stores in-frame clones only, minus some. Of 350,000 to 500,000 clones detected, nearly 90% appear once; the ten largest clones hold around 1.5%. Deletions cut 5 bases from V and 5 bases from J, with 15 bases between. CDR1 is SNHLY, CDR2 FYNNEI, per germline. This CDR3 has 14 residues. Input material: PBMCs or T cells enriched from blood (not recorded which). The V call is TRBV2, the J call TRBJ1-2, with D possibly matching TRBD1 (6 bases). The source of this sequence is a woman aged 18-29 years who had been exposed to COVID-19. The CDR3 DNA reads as TGTGCCAGCAGTCCCGGACCGAGGGGGTATGGCTACACCTTC. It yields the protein CASSPGPRGYGYTF.